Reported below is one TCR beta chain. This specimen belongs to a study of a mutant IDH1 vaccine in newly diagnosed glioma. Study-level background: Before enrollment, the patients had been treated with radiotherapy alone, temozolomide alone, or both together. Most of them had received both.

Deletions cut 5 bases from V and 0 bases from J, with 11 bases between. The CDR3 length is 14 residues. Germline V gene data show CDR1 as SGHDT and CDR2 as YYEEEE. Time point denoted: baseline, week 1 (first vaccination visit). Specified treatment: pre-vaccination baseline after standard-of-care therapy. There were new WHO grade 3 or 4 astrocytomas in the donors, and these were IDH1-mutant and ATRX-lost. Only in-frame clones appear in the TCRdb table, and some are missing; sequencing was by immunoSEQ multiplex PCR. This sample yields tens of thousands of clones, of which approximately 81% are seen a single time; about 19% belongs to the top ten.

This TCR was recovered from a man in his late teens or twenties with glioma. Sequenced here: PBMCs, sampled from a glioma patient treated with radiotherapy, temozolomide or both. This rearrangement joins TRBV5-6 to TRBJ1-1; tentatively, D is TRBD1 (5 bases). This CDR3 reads CASSPDTLNTEAFF. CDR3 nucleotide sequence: TGTGCCAGCAGTCCGGACACCTTGAACACTGAAGCTTTCTTT.